The clone carrying this T cell receptor (beta chain) was found many times. Its antigen remains unidentified. These data come from a study of T cell repertoires in cytomegalovirus infection. Study-level background: Public TCR beta signatures marked donors with CMV infection and the matching HLA. Study conclusions and caveats: The ex vivo response showed dominance by HLA-C-restricted CMV-specific TCR beta clonotypes.

Trimming shortened V by 2 bases and J by 3 bases, and 13 bases separated the two germline ends. The CDR3 extends over 15 amino acids. Per the germline V gene, CDR1 is MGHDK and CDR2 is SYGVNS. TCRdb fed the reads into MiXCR, producing one record per CDR3 protein. The sample contains some 220,000 distinct CDR3 sequences, 35% to 45% of which appear only once. This TCR was recovered from a human donor in good health (CMV status not recorded). Some clones in this sample may be carry-over from other donors' samples. Sequenced material: CD8+ T cells from cultured PBMCs, taken from culture after CMV antigen stimulation. The chain employs TRBV25-1 and TRBJ1-1; D call uncertain. The CDR3 nucleotides are TGTGCCAGCAGTGAACTGGGTGGAAAGCACACTGAAGCTTTCTTT. Amino acid sequence: CASSELGGKHTEAFF.